These 20 T cell receptor beta chains originate from one sample sequenced in a study of a mutant IDH1 vaccine in newly diagnosed glioma. Time point defined: baseline, week 1 (first vaccination visit). As to treatment: pre-vaccination baseline after standard-of-care therapy. Data came from immunoSEQ multiplex PCR; TCRdb stores just in-frame clones and leaves some out. Of around 54,000 clones in the sample, about 82% were seen once. Sequencing used PBMCs, obtained from a glioma patient treated with radiotherapy, temozolomide or both. All receptors come from a man younger than 35 with glioma.

V usage is TRBV28 and J usage is TRBJ1-1, with D unresolved. From germline, CDR1 is MDHEN and CDR2 SYDVKM. V was trimmed by 2 bases and J by 1 base, leaving 8 bases between them. This CDR3 contains 14 residues. Written as DNA, the CDR3 is TGTGCCAGCAGTTTAATGACTCGGAACACTGAAGCTTTCTTT. Translated: CASSLMTRNTEAFF.

V is TRBV7-9 and J is TRBJ2-2; D possibly uses TRBD1 or TRBD2 (5 bases each). CDR1 is SEHNR and CDR2 is FQNEAQ in the germline V gene (reference sequence). The V end lost 11 bases, the J end lost 1 base, and 17 bases lay between the germline ends. This CDR3 region has 15 residues. The CDR3 spells CAGGLGRVNTGELFF. CDR3 nucleotides: TGTGCCGGGGGTCTAGGAAGGGTGAACACCGGGGAGCTGTTTTTT. Combining the CDR3 with reference TRBV7-9 and TRBJ2-2 gives the whole variable domain DTGVSQNPRHKITKRGQNVTFRCDPISEHNRLYWYRQTLGQGPEFLTYFQNEAQLEKSRLLSDRFSAERPKGSFSTLEIQRTEQGDSAMYLCAGGLGRVNTGELFFGEGSRLTVL.

This clone occurred once. The chain is built from TRBV15 and TRBJ2-7; D not certain. This CDR3 has 16 residues. V lost 0 bases and J lost 6, with 18 bases in between. The germline gives CDR1 LNHNV, CDR2 YYDKDF (reference sequence). The CDR3 DNA reads as TGTGCCACCAGCAGAGATTCTACAGAAGTAAGCCTCGAGCAGTACTTC. Amino acid sequence: CATSRDSTEVSLEQYF.

V is TRBV7-2 and J is TRBJ2-7; 10 positions match TRBD1. With V trimmed by 1 base and J by 7 bases, 7 bases remained unmatched. Germline V gene lookup returns CDR1 SGHTA and CDR2 FQGNSA. The CDR3 has 15 amino acids. The CDR3 protein is CASSLGGTGVEEQYF. DNA of the CDR3: TGTGCCAGCAGCTTAGGCGGGACAGGGGTTGAAGAGCAGTACTTC.

The rearrangement links TRBV10-3 to TRBJ2-3, with D tentatively TRBD1 (6 bases). The V gene lost 6 bases and the J gene lost 6 bases, with 13 bases spanning the gap. CDR1 is ENHRY and CDR2 is SYGVKD in the germline V gene. CDR3 length: 13 residues. The CDR3, as DNA: TGTGCCATCAGGAGCACAGGGAAGGATACGCAGTATTTT. Protein: CAIRSTGKDTQYF.

The chain employs TRBV19 and TRBJ1-5, with 10 positions matching TRBD1. The CDR3 has 17 amino acids. V lost 3 bases and J lost 2; bases outside the gene matches: 7. Looked up from germline, CDR1 is LNHDA and CDR2 is SQIVND (reference sequence). This CDR3 reads CASSIRDRGVRNQPQHF. The DNA of the CDR3 is TGTGCCAGTAGTATCCGGGACAGGGGAGTACGCAATCAGCCCCAGCATTTT.

In its sample, this clone was seen a few times. This chain connects TRBV30 to TRBJ2-1; TRBD2 agrees at 12 bases. This CDR3 has 17 residues. V shed 6 bases, J shed 0 bases, and the junction held 9 bases outside the gene matches. Germline loops: CDR1 GTSNPN, CDR2 SVGIG (reference sequence). CDR3 residues: CACVGRLAGDSYNEQFF. In nucleotides, the CDR3 is TGTGCCTGCGTCGGGAGACTAGCGGGGGACTCCTACAATGAGCAGTTCTTC.

Worth noting for this clone: Sequence at one end of the junction differs from germline and may be a read error. V gene TRBV7-9 combines with J gene TRBJ1-2; a weak D match, TRBD1 (5 bases). Germline V gene lookup returns CDR1 SEHNR and CDR2 FQNEAQ (reference sequence). This CDR3 region has 14 residues. The DNA for the CDR3 is TGTGCCAGCCGCTTCGGGGGGGACCACTATGGCTACACCTTC. Its translation: CASRFGGDHYGYTF.

The rearrangement joins TRBV19 to TRBJ1-6, with D possibly matching TRBD1 (5 bases). The CDR3 loop spans 15 amino acids. CDR1 LNHDA and CDR2 SQIVND come from the germline V gene (reference sequence). Between the trimmed V and J ends, which lost 2 bases and 10 bases, there was a span of 15 bases. The CDR3 nucleotides read TGTGCCAGTAGTATAATAGGGGATGGAGAATCACCCCTCCACTTT. Translating it yields CASSIIGDGESPLHF.

V is TRBV4-2 and J is TRBJ1-5, with 8 bases fitting TRBD1. The germline CDR1 and CDR2 sequences are LGHNA and YNFKEQ. The length of the CDR3 is 16 residues. With V trimmed by 2 bases and J by 6 bases, 9 bases remained unmatched. The CDR3 protein is CASSQLSTDRGQPQHF. CDR3 sequence (DNA): TGTGCCAGCAGCCAACTTTCAACCGACAGGGGTCAGCCCCAGCATTTT.

The genes are TRBV6-5 and TRBJ1-2; maybe TRBD1 (6 bases). CDR1 MNHEY and CDR2 SVGAGI come from the germline V gene. V lost 6 bases and J 2 bases, leaving 13 bases between the germline ends. The CDR3 is made up of 14 amino acids. Here the CDR3 DNA reads TGTGCCAGCAGAATACAGGGCCGAAACTATGGCTACACCTTC. Amino acid sequence: CASRIQGRNYGYTF.

The gene calls are TRBV9 and TRBJ1-6; 7 bases match TRBD1. Germline V CDR1 and CDR2: SGDLS, YYNGEE. The CDR3 totals 16 residues. The V segment lost 3 bases and the J segment 1 base; nucleotides outside the gene matches: 4. DNA for the CDR3: TGTGCCAGCAGCGAAAAACAGGGGTCCTATAATTCACCCCTCCACTTT. It yields the protein CASSEKQGSYNSPLHF.

The chain combines TRBV27 with TRBJ2-7; 9 bases map to TRBD2. The CDR3 loop spans 13 amino acids. The ends lost 8 bases at V and 2 bases at J; junction bases unmatched: 4. Germline V gives CDR1 MNHEY, CDR2 SMNVEV (reference sequence). In nucleotides, the CDR3 is TGTGCCAGCTCCCTAGCGGGGACCTACGAGCAGTACTTC. The encoded protein is CASSLAGTYEQYF.

This rearrangement joins TRBV9 to TRBJ1-2; D is undetermined. Trimming stripped 0 bases from V and 7 bases from J, with 13 bases between. CDR1 is SGDLS and CDR2 is YYNGEE in the germline V gene. The CDR3 totals 14 residues. Here the CDR3 reads CASSVVSGLGGYTF. The CDR3 coding sequence is TGTGCCAGCAGCGTAGTATCAGGACTGGGTGGCTACACCTTC.

The chain couples TRBV30 to TRBJ1-4; D gene uncertain. This CDR3 region has 11 residues. V was cut by 2 bases and J by 4 bases, with 2 bases left in between. CDR1 and CDR2 (germline): GTSNPN, SVGIG (reference sequence). CDR3 amino acids: CAWSFNEKLFF. The CDR3 DNA reads as TGTGCCTGGAGTTTTAATGAAAAACTGTTTTTT.

The chain carries TRBV6-4 and TRBJ2-3; 16 bases align to TRBD2. The CDR3 loop spans 15 amino acids. Germline CDR1 is MRHNA and CDR2 is SNTAGT. Trimming at V came to 10 bases and at J to 2 bases, leaving 3 bases not matched to a gene. DNA for the CDR3: TGTGCCACCGGGACTAGCGGGGGGGCCACAGATACGCAGTATTTT. Translating it yields CATGTSGGATDTQYF.

This clone showed up just once. For the CDR3, the DNA is TGTGCCTGGAGTCCAGGGGGCTTAGAGGGCTACACCTTC. This encodes CAWSPGGLEGYTF. The V and J genes are TRBV30 and TRBJ1-2, with TRBD1 matching over 8 bases. Germline values: CDR1 GTSNPN, CDR2 SVGIG (reference sequence). The CDR3 covers 13 residues. J gave up 8 bases and V 2 bases, and 7 bases lay outside the gene matches.

In its sample, this clone was seen a few times. This sequence joins TRBV19 and TRBJ1-1, with D possibly TRBD1 on 5 matching bases. Trimming pared 3 bases from V and 7 bases from J, leaving 18 bases between. This CDR3 comprises 15 residues. CDR1 is LNHDA and CDR2 is SQIVND in the germline V gene (reference sequence). In nucleotides, the CDR3 is TGTGCCAGTAGTATTTCGGGGCCTACCTCGGGTGAAGCTTTCTTT. This codes for CASSISGPTSGEAFF.

This clone was picked up one time. The J gene is TRBJ1-2, the V gene TRBV21-1; TRBD1 reflects the table's D call only, with no check against the DNA. TRBV21-1 corresponds to a pseudogene. This CDR3 contains 14 residues. The CDR3 coding sequence is TGTGCCAGCAGCAAACCAGGGACAGTCGATGGCTACACCTTC. This codes for CASSKPGTVDGYTF.

The CDR3: CSVRQGHMNTEAFF. The CDR3 DNA is TGCAGCGTCAGGCAGGGGCACATGAACACTGAAGCTTTCTTT. The rearrangement uses TRBV29-1 and TRBJ1-1; D may be TRBD1 (6 bases). Trimming stripped 6 bases from V and 0 bases from J, with 14 bases between. This CDR3 region has 14 residues. Germline lookup yields CDR1 SQVTM and CDR2 ANQGSEA.